One sample yielded the 5 T cell receptor beta chains listed below, sequenced in a study of blood T cell repertoires in COVID-19. Generated by immunoSEQ multiplex PCR, the TCRdb table keeps only in-frame clones and is missing some. The sample carries hundreds of thousands of clones, roughly nine tenths recorded once. Sequenced: peripheral blood. These receptors were collected from a woman aged 45-59 years who had recovered from COVID-19.

The chain is built from TRBV28 and TRBJ1-3, with D possibly matching TRBD1 (6 bases). From germline, CDR1 is MDHEN and CDR2 SYDVKM. The CDR3 has 15 residues. Deletions cut 5 bases from V and 2 bases from J, with 13 bases between. The CDR3 coding sequence is TGTGCCAGCAGTAGCCAGGGGCGCCCTGGAAACACCATATATTTT. This gives the protein CASSSQGRPGNTIYF. Supplemented by reference TRBV28 and TRBJ1-3, the full variable domain reads DVKVTQSSRYLVKRTGEKVFLECVQDMDHENMFWYRQDPGLGLRLIYFSYDVKMKEKGDIPEGYSVSREKKERFSLILESASTNQTSMYLCASSSQGRPGNTIYFGEGSWLTVV.

The chain couples TRBV29-1 to TRBJ2-1; TRBD1 matches at 7 bases. After removal of 6 bases from V and 1 base from J, the junction contained 6 bases not matched to a gene. CDR3 length: 14 amino acids. Per germline, CDR1 SQVTM and CDR2 ANQGSEA. CDR3 sequence: CSVTGAWSYNEQFF. The CDR3 coding sequence is TGCAGCGTCACAGGGGCATGGTCCTACAATGAGCAGTTCTTC.

This clone was seen a few times. The chain employs TRBV11-2 and TRBJ1-6; weak D call: TRBD1 (5 bases). The V gene's germline CDR1 is SGHAT and CDR2 FQNNGV. The CDR3 has 14 amino acids. V was cut by 3 bases and J by 5 bases, with 8 bases left in between. CDR3: CASSFRQNNSPLHF. CDR3 nucleotides: TGTGCCAGCAGCTTCAGACAGAATAATTCACCCCTCCACTTT.

V usage is TRBV6-2 or TRBV6-3 and J usage is TRBJ2-2, with 9 bases identical to TRBD1. The CDR3 contains 17 residues. Germline CDR1 and CDR2: MNHEY and SVGEGT. With 0 bases clipped from V and 4 bases from J, the junction kept 6 bases outside the gene matches. The CDR3 coding sequence is TGTGCCAGCAGTTACTCGCGGGACAGGGTTTTCACCGGGGAGCTGTTTTTT. This codes for CASSYSRDRVFTGELFF.

A remark on this clone: Other nucleotide sequences in the sample specify the same CDR3. This chain connects TRBV19 to TRBJ1-6; tentative D call: TRBD1 (5 bases). Looked up from germline, CDR1 is LNHDA and CDR2 is SQIVND (reference sequence). There are 14 residues in the CDR3. Trimming shortened V by 3 bases and J by 6 bases, and 9 bases separated the two germline ends. Here the CDR3 reads CASSIRGGNSPLHF. The DNA of the CDR3 is TGTGCCAGTAGTATTAGGGGAGGTAATTCACCCCTCCACTTT.